The 24 T cell receptor beta chains below come from one sample, sequenced in a study of cytomegalovirus exposure and HLA in healthy donors. Primers for the PCR totalled 60 Vbeta and 13 Jbeta. Assay used: immunoSEQ multiplex PCR; TCRdb lists only in-frame clones, some missing. The top ten hold roughly 15% of the sample, which has some 110,000 clones, around 76% seen once. Sequencing input: PBMCs. These receptors were taken from a man aged 50-60 years in good health and CMV-seropositive.

The chain couples TRBV5-1 to TRBJ2-1, with D possibly matching TRBD2 (5 bases). The CDR3 is made up of 14 amino acids. Looked up from germline, CDR1 is SGHRS and CDR2 is YFSETQ. Deletions cut 1 base from V and 5 bases from J, with 10 bases between. The CDR3 DNA follows: TGCGCCAGCAGCTTGTCTGGGAGTAACAATGAGCAGTTCTTC. It specifies CASSLSGSNNEQFF.

The V gene is TRBV19, the J gene TRBJ2-3; 8 nucleotides line up with TRBD1. The V and J ends lost 5 bases and 0 bases, in that order; junction bases with no gene match: 7. The CDR3 consists of 16 residues. Germline-derived CDR1 and CDR2 are LNHDA and SQIVND (reference sequence). The CDR3 here is CASSSQGAGSTDTQYF. CDR3 bases: TGTGCCAGTAGTTCCCAGGGGGCGGGGAGCACAGATACGCAGTATTTT.

The chain carries TRBV6-5 and TRBJ2-7, with 7 bases matching TRBD1. With V trimmed by 5 bases and J by 4 bases, 5 bases remained unmatched. The CDR3 runs to 13 residues. The germline CDR1 and CDR2 sequences are MNHEY and SVGAGI. CDR3 sequence (DNA): TGTGCCAGCAGTCCGGGGACAGCTTACGAGCAGTACTTC. Protein sequence: CASSPGTAYEQYF.

The gene calls are TRBV9 and TRBJ2-1; D not certain. V dropped 8 bases and J dropped 0 bases, with 6 bases sitting between them. This CDR3 has 12 amino acids. Germline CDR1 and CDR2: SGDLS and YYNGEE. CDR3 nucleotide sequence: TGTGCCAGTAGTCTCTCCTACAATGAGCAGTTCTTC. It translates to CASSLSYNEQFF.

The chain uses TRBV11-3 and TRBJ1-1; unclear D gene. V lost 2 bases to trimming and J lost 8 bases, with 18 bases between them. The germline gives CDR1 SGHNT, CDR2 YENEEA. The CDR3 sequence is 15 residues long. The CDR3 nucleotides are TGTGCCAGCAGCTTAATGAGGGAGTTAGGCAGCGAAGCTTTCTTT. It is translated as CASSLMRELGSEAFF.

This clone was seen a handful of times. J is TRBJ1-1 and V is TRBV7-2; TRBD1 might be the D (6 bases). Trimming pared 2 bases from V and 4 bases from J, leaving 14 bases between. CDR1 is SGHTA, CDR2 FQGNSA, per germline. The CDR3 has 15 amino acids. CDR3 region: CASSLKLGGGTEAFF. CDR3 DNA: TGTGCCAGCAGCTTAAAGTTAGGGGGGGGCACTGAAGCTTTCTTT.

A single count supports this clone. The chain combines TRBV19 with TRBJ1-5; no clear D gene. Germline lookup yields CDR1 LNHDA and CDR2 SQIVND (reference sequence). The V and J ends lost 3 bases and 6 bases respectively, with 6 bases between them. The CDR3 spans 12 residues. The CDR3 nucleotides are TGTGCCAGTAGTATGGGCCCTCAGCCCCAGCATTTT. Translating gives CASSMGPQPQHF. Full variable domain (rest looked up from reference TRBV19 and TRBJ1-5): DGGITQSPKYLFRKEGQNVTLSCEQNLNHDAMYWYRQDPGQGLRLIYYSQIVNDFQKGDIAEGYSVSREKKESFPLTVTSAQKNPTAFYLCASSMGPQPQHFGDGTRLSIL.

This clone was counted a single time. The genes are TRBV5-4 and TRBJ1-3; D is unclear. CDR1 is SGHNT, CDR2 YYREEE, per germline (reference sequence). V lost 10 bases and J 0 bases, leaving 5 bases between the germline ends. CDR3 size: 11 residues. This chain's CDR3 is CAAASGNTIYF. The CDR3 coding sequence is TGTGCCGCGGCCTCTGGAAACACCATATATTTT.

The chain has TRBV18 and TRBJ2-5; perhaps TRBD2 as D (5 bases). Germline V CDR1 and CDR2: KGHSH, LQKENI. V lost 1 base, J lost 1 base, and 7 bases lay in between. This CDR3 comprises 14 residues. The CDR3: CASSPRGSQETQYF. In DNA form, the CDR3 reads TGTGCCAGCTCACCACGAGGGTCCCAAGAGACCCAGTACTTC.

The chain combines TRBV10-1 with TRBJ1-1; D is uncertain. V was pared by 5 bases and J by 0 bases, with 10 bases between. Germline V lookup: CDR1 WNHNN, CDR2 SYGVQD (reference sequence). There are 14 residues in the CDR3. As DNA, the CDR3 is TGCGCCAGCAGTTCTGGCAGTATGAACACTGAAGCTTTCTTT. It codes for CASSSGSMNTEAFF.

The chain has TRBV2 and TRBJ1-4, with 10 bases fitting TRBD1. This CDR3 is 14 amino acids long. V shed 5 bases, J shed 7 bases, and the junction held 4 bases outside the gene matches. The germline V gene encodes CDR1 SNHLY and CDR2 FYNNEI. The CDR3 region is CASSRQGAGEKLFF. DNA of the CDR3: TGTGCCAGCAGTCGACAGGGGGCGGGTGAAAAACTGTTTTTT. Full variable domain (rest looked up from reference TRBV2 and TRBJ1-4): EPEVTQTPSHQVTQMGQEVILRCVPISNHLYFYWYRQILGQKVEFLVSFYNNEISEKSEIFDDQFSVERPDGSNFTLKIRSTKLEDSAMYFCASSRQGAGEKLFFGSGTQLSVL.

This clone has a handful of counts. The V and J genes are TRBV25-1 and TRBJ2-1, with D perhaps matching TRBD1 (5 bases). The CDR3 totals 16 residues. The V end lost 2 bases, the J end lost 3 bases, and 14 bases lay between the germline ends. The germline V gene has CDR1 MGHDK and CDR2 SYGVNS. In DNA form, the CDR3 reads TGTGCCAGCAGTGAAGATGGCAGGGTGGGCTACAATGAGCAGTTCTTC. It translates to CASSEDGRVGYNEQFF.

The chain is built from TRBV2 and TRBJ1-1; D might be TRBD1 (5 bases). The CDR3 loop spans 13 amino acids. The germline V and J ends were trimmed by 3 bases and 4 bases, with 9 bases remaining between them. In germline, CDR1 is SNHLY, CDR2 FYNNEI. CDR3 sequence (DNA): TGTGCCAGCAGTGACAGGGCTGGCACTGAAGCTTTCTTT. Translating it yields CASSDRAGTEAFF.

The rearrangement links TRBV4-1 to TRBJ1-2, with D possibly matching TRBD1 (5 bases). The CDR3 extends over 15 amino acids. V lost 3 bases to trimming and J lost 6 bases, with 17 bases between them. Germline-derived CDR1 and CDR2 are MGHRA and YSYEKL. The CDR3 loop reads CASSHYWGGWDGYTF. CDR3 DNA: TGCGCCAGCAGCCACTACTGGGGCGGCTGGGATGGCTACACCTTC.

This chain uses TRBV2 with TRBJ2-1, with D possibly TRBD2 on 7 matching bases. V lost 1 base to trimming and J lost 7 bases, with 17 bases between them. Germline V gene sequence: CDR1 SNHLY, CDR2 FYNNEI. The CDR3 consists of 16 residues. This CDR3 reads CASSEGEREGGNEQFF. Here the CDR3 DNA reads TGTGCCAGCAGTGAAGGAGAGCGGGAAGGGGGGAATGAGCAGTTCTTC.

The chain is built from TRBV28 and TRBJ2-2, with D possibly being TRBD2 (6 bases). V was pared by 6 bases and J by 8 bases, with 19 bases between. Germline V gene data show CDR1 as MDHEN and CDR2 as SYDVKM. The length of the CDR3 is 15 residues. CDR3 coding DNA: TGTGCCAGCAGGTGGGGGGATAGCCTCTTTGGGGAGCTGTTTTTT. Protein product: CASRWGDSLFGELFF.

The chain is built from TRBV28 and TRBJ2-1; 10 bases are a match to TRBD1. Germline assignment: CDR1 MDHEN and CDR2 SYDVKM. Trimming cost V 5 bases and J 4 bases; bases outside gene matches: 20. The CDR3 totals 20 residues. This CDR3 reads CASSLSGQGLTFKNYNEQFF. In nucleotides, the CDR3 is TGTGCCAGCAGTCTATCGGGACAGGGGTTAACATTTAAAAATTACAATGAGCAGTTCTTC.

The rearrangement links TRBV5-4 to TRBJ1-3; D is uncertain. V was clipped by 0 bases and J by 1 base, with 5 bases between them. The germline V gene encodes CDR1 SGHNT and CDR2 YYREEE (reference sequence). The CDR3 is 14 amino acids. This chain's CDR3 is CASSLDRSGNTIYF. CDR3 sequence (DNA): TGTGCCAGCAGCTTGGACCGGTCTGGAAACACCATATATTTT. Full variable domain (rest looked up from reference TRBV5-4 and TRBJ1-3): ETGVTQSPTHLIKTRGQQVTLRCSSQSGHNTVSWYQQALGQGPQFIFQYYREEENGRGNFPPRFSGLQFPNYSSELNVNALELDDSALYLCASSLDRSGNTIYFGEGSWLTVV.

This clone came up a few times. The CDR3 nucleotides are TGTGCCAGCAGCACTTTTAGACTAGCGGGGCCCCGAAAACGGCATGAGCAGTTCTTC. This gives the protein CASSTFRLAGPRKRHEQFF. The rearrangement links TRBV11-2 to TRBJ2-1, with 11 bases identical to TRBD2. With V trimmed by 5 bases and J by 8 bases, 20 bases remained unmatched. The CDR3 is 19 amino acids. CDR1 SGHAT and CDR2 FQNNGV come from the germline V gene.

CDR3 protein: CASSPTATQYNEQFF. CDR3 coding DNA: TGTGCCAGCTCCCCGACAGCCACCCAGTACAATGAGCAGTTCTTC. V gene TRBV18 combines with J gene TRBJ2-1; tentatively, D is TRBD1 (5 bases). CDR3 length equals 15 residues. The V gene's germline CDR1 is KGHSH and CDR2 LQKENI. The V end lost 6 bases, the J end lost 4 bases, and 16 bases lay between the germline ends.

The chain uses TRBV5-6 and TRBJ2-7, with 7 nucleotides matching TRBD1. CDR3 length equals 14 residues. Trimming took 3 bases from V and 6 from J; bases not matched to a gene: 9. Germline V gene lookup returns CDR1 SGHDT and CDR2 YYEEEE. The chain's CDR3 is CASSSLDRPLEQYF. In DNA form, the CDR3 reads TGTGCCAGCAGCTCCTTGGACAGGCCCCTCGAGCAGTACTTC.

The rearrangement links TRBV5-6 to TRBJ2-1; TRBD2 is a possible D gene (5 bases). This CDR3 contains 13 residues. Germline V gene sequence: CDR1 SGHDT, CDR2 YYEEEE. V was shortened by 5 bases and J by 4 bases, with 10 bases between the two germline ends. The DNA for the CDR3 is TGTGCCAGCAGACCAGCGGAGTACAATGAGCAGTTCTTC. Translated, it gives CASRPAEYNEQFF. Using reference TRBV5-6 and TRBJ2-1 for the parts outside the CDR3, the full variable domain is DAGVTQSPTHLIKTRGQQVTLRCSPKSGHDTVSWYQQALGQGPQFIFQYYEEEERQRGNFPDRFSGHQFPNYSSELNVNALLLGDSALYLCASRPAEYNEQFFGPGTRLTVL.

This clone was seen a handful of times. The gene calls are TRBV5-6 and TRBJ2-1; 8 bases fit TRBD1. Per the germline V gene, CDR1 is SGHDT and CDR2 is YYEEEE. V shed 0 bases, J shed 15 bases, and the junction held 2 bases outside the gene matches. CDR3 length: 11 amino acids. The CDR3 bases are TGTGCCAGCAGCTTGGCAGGGACAGGGTTCTTC. This gives the protein CASSLAGTGFF.

The V gene is TRBV5-1, the J gene TRBJ2-2; 10 bases line up with TRBD1. V gave up 1 base and J gave up 4 bases; unmatched junction bases: 4. CDR1 and CDR2 (germline): SGHRS, YFSETQ. This CDR3 comprises 16 residues. DNA for the CDR3: TGCGCCAGCAGCTTGAGACAGGGGGCACCCACCGGGGAGCTGTTTTTT. It specifies CASSLRQGAPTGELFF.